This is a list of T cell receptor beta chains from one sample in a study of T cell changes during pregnancy in multiple sclerosis. Here immunoSEQ multiplex PCR was the method, and the copy in TCRdb shows in-frame clones only, minus some. In the table there are about 50,000 clones, over 90% of which are singletons. Sequencing used CD4+ T cells from peripheral blood mononuclear cells, obtained after pregnancy. These TCRs come from a female donor in good health, enrolled as a control in a pregnancy study. CDR3s include the opening cysteine and the closing phenylalanine or tryptophan. D genes are given only for firm matches. Rows may omit the clone size; those that give it use once, few, many or a size class.

>.|.|TRBV7-7|TRBJ2-3
CASSLGHSQKGDTQYF
TGTGCTAGCAGCTTAGGTCACTCCCAAAAGGGGGATACGCAGTATTTT
>.|TRBD2|TRBV9|TRBJ2-7
CASSVGTSGTSKPYEQYF
TGTGCCAGCAGCGTAGGCACTAGCGGGACCTCAAAACCCTACGAGCAGTACTTC
>.|TRBD1|TRBV28|TRBJ1-2
CAGRDRGSYGYTF
TGTGCCGGCCGGGACAGGGGAAGCTATGGCTACACCTTC
>.|.|TRBV5-1|TRBJ2-1
CASSAVYNEQFF
TGCGCCAGCAGCGCAGTTTACAATGAGCAGTTCTTC
>once|TRBD1|TRBV6-6|TRBJ1-2
CASSTGQGNGNYGYTF
TGTGCCAGCAGTACGGGACAGGGGAATGGTAACTATGGCTACACCTTC
>.|TRBD1|TRBV7-9|TRBJ2-3
CASSFGQGDTQYF
TGTGCCAGCAGCTTCGGACAGGGTGATACGCAGTATTTT
>.|TRBD1|TRBV28|TRBJ2-5
CASRTTGLGETQYF
TGTGCCAGCAGGACGACAGGGTTAGGGGAGACCCAGTACTTC
>.|TRBD1|TRBV6-1|TRBJ1-5
CASATGKGNQPQHF
TGTGCCAGCGCGACAGGGAAGGGCAATCAGCCCCAGCATTTT
>.|TRBD1|TRBV2|TRBJ1-1
CASRDRNPSMNTEAFF
TGTGCCAGCAGGGACAGGAATCCCAGCATGAACACTGAAGCTTTCTTT
>.|TRBD2|TRBV4-2|TRBJ2-2
CASSQDDGGLAGNTGELFF
TGTGCCAGCAGCCAAGATGATGGAGGACTAGCGGGGAACACCGGGGAGCTGTTTTTT
>.|TRBD2|TRBV2|TRBJ2-3
CASREGLAVTTDTQYF
TGTGCCAGCAGGGAGGGACTAGCGGTGACCACAGATACGCAGTATTTT
>.|TRBD1|TRBV7-9|TRBJ1-1
CASSGGTGRGVENTEAFF
TGTGCCAGCAGCGGGGGGACAGGACGAGGGGTTGAGAACACTGAAGCTTTCTTT
>.|.|TRBV6-1|TRBJ1-4
CASSWSRGEGLFF
TGTGCCAGCAGTTGGAGTAGGGGTGAAGGACTGTTTTTT
>.|.|TRBV6-5|TRBJ1-1
CASSYSNQGQSAFF
TGTGCCAGCAGTTACTCGAACCAGGGGCAATCAGCTTTCTTT
>once|TRBD1|TRBV10-3|TRBJ2-1
CAIRDRVAITPNEQFF
TGTGCCATCAGAGACAGGGTCGCCATCACCCCCAATGAGCAGTTCTTC
>.|.|TRBV27|TRBJ2-1
CASSPLGLQNNEQFF
TGTGCCAGCAGCCCCCTGGGGCTCCAAAACAATGAGCAGTTCTTC
>.|.|TRBV19|TRBJ2-7
CASSLRAGWSYEQYF
TGTGCCAGTAGTTTAAGAGCGGGTTGGTCCTACGAGCAGTACTTC
>.|.|TRBV12-5|TRBJ1-2
CASGLVPGTYGYTF
TGTGCTAGTGGTTTGGTACCGGGTACCTATGGCTACACCTTC
>.|TRBD2|TRBV7-9|TRBJ2-7
CASSSRALAGSYEQYF
TGTGCCAGCAGCTCTCGGGCGCTAGCGGGGTCCTACGAGCAGTACTTC
>once|TRBD2|TRBV7-9|TRBJ2-1
CASSLLLAAVNEQFF
TGTGCCAGCAGCCTCCTTCTAGCGGCGGTCAATGAGCAGTTCTTC
>.|TRBD1|TRBV6-5|TRBJ1-4
CASSQTWDRGGF
TGTGCCAGCAGTCAAACCTGGGACAGGGGGGGTTTT
>few|TRBD2|TRBV2|TRBJ2-3
CASSGPGTSGGNTDTQYF
TGTGCCAGCAGTGGACCCGGGACTAGCGGGGGGAACACAGATACGCAGTATTTT
>.|TRBD2|TRBV11-2|TRBJ2-1
CASSGSGAGGPNEQFF
TGTGCCAGCAGCGGTTCTGGAGCGGGGGGCCCCAATGAGCAGTTCTTC
>.|.|TRBV27|TRBJ1-5
CASSLRLSGRGNQPQHF
TGTGCCAGCAGTCTAAGACTATCGGGGAGAGGGAATCAGCCCCAGCATTTT
>.|TRBD2|TRBV18|TRBJ2-7
CASSPTSGSYEQYF
TGTGCCAGCTCTCCGACTAGCGGGAGTTACGAGCAGTACTTC
>.|.|TRBV19|TRBJ1-2
CASSNGGETRGRYGYTF
TGTGCCAGTAGTAACGGTGGTGAGACCAGGGGTCGGTATGGCTACACCTTC
>.|TRBD2|TRBV2|TRBJ2-7
CASTWTSSGEQYF
TGTGCCAGCACTTGGACTAGCTCGGGGGAGCAGTACTTC
>.|TRBD1|TRBV6-6|TRBJ1-1
CASSHLGQGKNTEAFF
TGTGCCAGCAGTCACTTGGGACAGGGAAAGAACACTGAAGCTTTCTTT
>.|.|TRBV6-1|TRBJ1-2
CASSEFPVPNYGYTF
TGTGCCAGCAGTGAATTCCCGGTTCCCAACTATGGCTACACCTTC
>.|TRBD2|TRBV5-1|TRBJ2-7
CASKLAGTYEQYF
TGCGCCAGTAAACTAGCGGGAACCTACGAGCAGTACTTC
>.|TRBD1|TRBV7-2|TRBJ2-6
CASSLEGASGANVLTF
TGTGCCAGCAGCTTAGAGGGGGCCTCTGGGGCCAACGTCCTGACTTTC